This TCR beta chain was found in a study of cytomegalovirus exposure and HLA in healthy donors. Study observations and caveats: Later on, a genetic analysis was performed. It linked a missense variant in DCLRE1C with V- and J-gene trimming of TCR beta.

Healthy bone marrow donors made up the cohort. Concerning this clone itself: Its antigen is unknown.

J was trimmed by 1 base and V by 7 bases; bases with no gene match: 8. The CDR3 has 16 amino acids. CDR1 and CDR2 from the germline V gene are SNHLY and FYNNEI. Vbeta (60) and Jbeta (13) primers were used in the PCR. Method: immunoSEQ multiplex PCR; TCRdb's copy keeps in-frame clones and lacks some. The table includes almost 200,000 clones, 70% to 90% detected once. The source of this sequence is a woman in her forties or fifties in good health and CMV-seronegative. The sample consisted of PBMCs. The chain joins TRBV2 to TRBJ2-3; 10 nucleotides line up with TRBD2. The CDR3 here is CASTVAGGVGTDTQYF. In nucleotides, the CDR3 is TGTGCCAGCACCGTAGCGGGAGGCGTGGGCACAGATACGCAGTATTTT. Drawing the rest from reference TRBV2 and TRBJ2-3, the complete variable domain is EPEVTQTPSHQVTQMGQEVILRCVPISNHLYFYWYRQILGQKVEFLVSFYNNEISEKSEIFDDQFSVERPDGSNFTLKIRSTKLEDSAMYFCASTVAGGVGTDTQYFGPGTRLTVL.